One sample yielded the 9 T cell receptor beta chains listed below, sequenced in a study of cytomegalovirus exposure and HLA in healthy donors. PCR used 60 Vbeta primers and 13 Jbeta primers. Some clones are missing from TCRdb's copy, which holds only in-frame ones; the method was immunoSEQ multiplex PCR. The sample carries about 120,000 clones, 75% to 90% recorded once. The specimen was PBMCs. Every receptor here comes from a female donor in good health and CMV-seropositive.

J is TRBJ1-5 and V is TRBV19, with D possibly matching TRBD1 (5 bases). Trimming removed 3 bases from V and 0 bases from J, with 9 bases in between. The CDR3 contains 15 residues. From germline, CDR1 is LNHDA and CDR2 SQIVND (reference sequence). The chain's CDR3 is CASSMRQFSNQPQHF. The CDR3, as DNA: TGTGCCAGTAGTATGAGACAGTTTAGCAATCAGCCCCAGCATTTT.

As regards this clone: Other DNA sequences of this sample code for an identical CDR3. The rearrangement joins TRBV6-5 to TRBJ1-1; TRBD1 aligns across 7 bases. This CDR3 is built from 15 residues. From germline, CDR1 is MNHEY and CDR2 SVGAGI. The trim removed 4 bases at V and 5 bases at J, leaving 10 bases unmatched. CDR3 sequence reads: CASSFTTGPGTEAFF. In DNA form, the CDR3 reads TGTGCCAGCAGTTTTACGACAGGGCCGGGTACTGAAGCTTTCTTT.

This clone was detected once. Here the CDR3 reads CASRRRLAGDEQYF. The DNA for the CDR3 is TGTGCCAGCAGGAGGCGGCTAGCGGGAGACGAGCAGTACTTC. The chain links TRBV27 to TRBJ2-7; 10 bases map to TRBD2. The CDR3 is 14 residues long. Germline lookup yields CDR1 MNHEY and CDR2 SMNVEV (reference sequence). The V and J ends lost 6 bases and 5 bases, in that order; junction bases with no gene match: 7.

The chain links TRBV28 to TRBJ2-7, with D perhaps matching TRBD2 (5 bases). Trimming took 5 bases from V and 6 from J, leaving 17 bases between them. Looked up from germline, CDR1 is MDHEN and CDR2 is SYDVKM. CDR3 size: 14 residues. CDR3 in amino acids: CASSLNGGAGEQYF. CDR3 DNA: TGTGCCAGCAGTCTGAACGGAGGAGCAGGCGAGCAGTACTTC. Full variable domain (remainder filled in from reference TRBV28 and TRBJ2-7): DVKVTQSSRYLVKRTGEKVFLECVQDMDHENMFWYRQDPGLGLRLIYFSYDVKMKEKGDIPEGYSVSREKKERFSLILESASTNQTSMYLCASSLNGGAGEQYFGPGTRLTVT.

The genes are TRBV2 and TRBJ2-1, with 7 bases aligning to TRBD1. J gave up 7 bases and V 9 bases, and 12 bases lay outside the gene matches. Per germline, CDR1 SNHLY and CDR2 FYNNEI. The CDR3 has 14 amino acids. Here the CDR3 DNA reads TGTGCCAGTAGGGACAGTCCTACTGGGAATGAGCAGTTCTTC. Protein product: CASRDSPTGNEQFF.

The CDR3 is CASSPPGQGNHEQYF. The CDR3 DNA is TGTGCCAGCTCACCGCCGGGACAGGGGAATCACGAGCAGTACTTC. The V and J genes are TRBV18 and TRBJ2-7; 10 nucleotides line up with TRBD1. The trim removed 3 bases at V and 5 bases at J, leaving 7 bases unmatched. This CDR3 is built from 15 residues. Germline CDR1 KGHSH, CDR2 LQKENI. Full variable domain (outside the CDR3, taken from reference TRBV18 and TRBJ2-7): NAGVMQNPRHLVRRRGQEARLRCSPMKGHSHVYWYRQLPEEGLKFMVYLQKENIIDESGMPKERFSAEFPKEGPSILRIQQVVRGDSAAYFCASSPPGQGNHEQYFGPGTRLTVT.

V gene TRBV9 combines with J gene TRBJ2-5; D perhaps matches TRBD2 (6 bases). The CDR3 runs to 14 residues. Trimming took off 1 base at V and 4 bases at J, with 11 bases between the two ends. Germline CDR1 SGDLS, CDR2 YYNGEE. The CDR3 loop is CASSVRGDGETQYF. In nucleotides, the CDR3 is TGTGCCAGCAGCGTACGCGGGGACGGAGAGACCCAGTACTTC.

This clone has just a few counts. The chain has TRBV7-9 and TRBJ1-4, with 7 bases matching TRBD1. Germline lookup yields CDR1 SEHNR and CDR2 FQNEAQ (reference sequence). J gave up 3 bases and V 8 bases, and 9 bases lay outside the gene matches. The CDR3 sequence is 15 residues long. The CDR3 is CASPGQEGPNEKLFF. The DNA for the CDR3 is TGTGCCAGCCCTGGACAGGAGGGACCTAATGAAAAACTGTTTTTT.

The rearrangement uses TRBV18 and TRBJ2-3; no definite D call. The CDR3 spans 13 residues. In germline, CDR1 is KGHSH, CDR2 LQKENI. Trimming removed 4 bases at V and 0 bases at J, with 5 bases between. CDR3 nucleotides: TGTGCCAGCTCACAGAGTAGCACAGATACGCAGTATTTT. It yields the protein CASSQSSTDTQYF.